The 32 T cell receptor beta chains reported below all come from one sample, sequenced in a study of Graves' ophthalmopathy and Graves' hyperthyroidism. Amplification of the TCR beta CDR3 regions used RNA transcripts (as template). The first-round RT-PCR employed HTBI primers together with the Qiagen OneStep RT-PCR kit. A multiplex PCR was then performed as the second round. MiXCR was run by TCRdb on the multiplex PCR reads, yielding one entry per CDR3 protein. The data contain a few hundred thousand distinct CDR3 sequences, more than 20% of them seen just once; the ten biggest clones take up roughly 3%. Specimen: peripheral blood. The receptors shown here come from a young woman with stable Graves' hyperthyroidism.

At least ten counts were recorded for this clonotype. The chain carries TRBV24-1 and TRBJ2-2; 7 bases line up with TRBD2. This CDR3 is 15 amino acids long. From germline, CDR1 is KGHDR and CDR2 SFDVKD. The trim removed 4 bases at V and 4 bases at J, leaving 5 bases unmatched. DNA for the CDR3: TGTGCCACCAGTGAGGGGAGCGGGGTCACCGGGGAGCTGTTTTTT. Translated, it gives CATSEGSGVTGELFF.

Regarding this clonotype: This may be a read error, as it is one base from a much larger clone. The chain joins TRBV9 to TRBJ2-2; D is uncertain. The CDR3 is 13 amino acids. Per the germline V gene, CDR1 is SGDLS and CDR2 is YYNGEE. CDR3: CSSSPGQEGELFF. Written as DNA, the CDR3 is TGTTCCAGCAGCCCTGGCCAAGAAGGGGAGCTGTTTTTT.

Note on this clonotype: With a much larger clone just one base away, this may be a read error. This rearrangement joins TRBV20-1 to TRBJ1-2; TRBD1 might be the D (6 bases). The CDR3 covers 15 residues. Germline V gene lookup returns CDR1 DFQATT and CDR2 SNEGSKA (reference sequence). The CDR3 is CSAQKGGVQISGCTF. CDR3 nucleotide sequence: TGCAGTGCCCAAAAGGGGGGGGTACAGATAAGTGGCTGCACCTTC.

This clonotype was recorded a few times. V usage is TRBV6-1 and J usage is TRBJ2-2; D uncertain. This CDR3 region has 14 residues. The germline V and J ends were trimmed by 2 bases and 6 bases, with 10 bases remaining between them. CDR1 and CDR2 (germline): MNHNS, SASEGT. The CDR3 DNA sequence: TGTGCCAGCAGTGAATCCGGTACAGCCGGGGAGCTGTTTTTT. Its translation is CASSESGTAGELFF.

This clonotype was seen at least ten times. The CDR3 DNA reads TGTGCCAGCAGCCAAACAGGCGGCACGAATTCACCCCTCCACTTT. Amino acid sequence: CASSQTGGTNSPLHF. The rearrangement links TRBV3-1 to TRBJ1-6; possible D gene TRBD1, 5 bases. Germline loops: CDR1 LGHDT, CDR2 YNNKEL (reference sequence). V dropped 2 bases and J dropped 7 bases, with 12 bases sitting between them. The CDR3 has 15 residues.

The chain links TRBV15 to TRBJ2-5; 11 bases fit TRBD2. Germline CDR1 LNHNV, CDR2 YYDKDF (reference sequence). This CDR3 region has 17 residues. Trimming cost V 0 bases and J 6 bases; bases outside gene matches: 9. DNA of the CDR3: TGTGCCACCAGCAGAGACGGGCTAGCGGGAGGAGTAAAGACCCAGTACTTC. It translates to CATSRDGLAGGVKTQYF.

This clonotype was seen at least ten times. The chain links TRBV12-3 or TRBV12-4 to TRBJ1-5; TRBD1 matches 7 bases. The CDR3 covers 14 residues. The V and J ends lost 3 bases and 4 bases, in that order; junction bases with no gene match: 3. The DNA of the CDR3 is TGTGCCAGCAGTTTTCAGGGGGAAAATCAGCCCCAGCATTTT. Amino acid sequence: CASSFQGENQPQHF.

In its sample, this clonotype was seen a few times. V and J are TRBV28 and TRBJ1-2; 8 bases match TRBD1. The germline V gene has CDR1 MDHEN and CDR2 SYDVKM. Trimming cost V 1 base and J 8 bases; bases outside gene matches: 6. This CDR3 is 14 amino acids long. CDR3 bases: TGTGCCAGCAGTTTATCCGACAGGGGTTACGGCTACACCTTC. Its protein is CASSLSDRGYGYTF.

This clonotype was detected a few times. The chain combines TRBV20-1 with TRBJ2-7, with D unresolved. The length of the CDR3 is 13 residues. With 0 bases removed from V and 2 bases from J, the gap between germline ends came to 8 bases. Germline assignment: CDR1 DFQATT and CDR2 SNEGSKA (reference sequence). In nucleotides, the CDR3 is TGCAGTGCTAGAGAAAGCCAGCCCTACGAGCAGTACTTC. It specifies CSARESQPYEQYF.

The V gene is TRBV12-3 or TRBV12-4, the J gene TRBJ2-5; D not certain. CDR3 length: 13 amino acids. Trimming cost V 5 bases and J 10 bases, with 17 bases left between them. In nucleotides, the CDR3 is TGTGCCAGCAGTGACCGGGCCTCTAAAGTCCAGTACTTC. Amino acids: CASSDRASKVQYF.

This clonotype has ten or more counts. V and J are TRBV11-2 and TRBJ2-7; D possibly corresponds to TRBD1 (6 bases). Trimming removed 4 bases at V and 2 bases at J, with 15 bases between. The CDR3 is 15 residues long. Germline CDR1 is SGHAT and CDR2 is FQNNGV. Here the CDR3 DNA reads TGTGCCAGCAGCTCAAGAGTCCAGGGGCCCTACGAGCAGTACTTC. It specifies CASSSRVQGPYEQYF.

This sequence joins TRBV12-3 or TRBV12-4 and TRBJ2-7; 7 bases align to TRBD2. V was pared by 0 bases and J by 7 bases, with 12 bases of the junction left unmatched. The CDR3 is 16 amino acids. CDR3 residues: CASSLALLEPGGEQYF. The CDR3 coding sequence is TGTGCCAGCAGTTTAGCGCTATTGGAACCGGGGGGTGAGCAGTACTTC.

This clonotype was detected only a few times. The genes are TRBV28 and TRBJ1-2, with TRBD1 as a possible D gene (5 bases). Germline assignment: CDR1 MDHEN and CDR2 SYDVKM. The V and J ends lost 10 bases and 4 bases respectively, with 16 bases between them. CDR3 length: 13 residues. For the CDR3, the DNA is TGTGCCACCAATGACTGGGGCAGCTATGGCTACACCTTC. It is translated as CATNDWGSYGYTF.

This clonotype was found a few times. Just one base apart from a much larger clone, this may be a read error. J is TRBJ1-1 and V is TRBV7-2, with 8 bases lining up with TRBD1. Looked up from germline, CDR1 is SGHTA and CDR2 is FQGNSA. The length of the CDR3 is 14 residues. CDR3 loop: CASSPQGARTEACF. The CDR3 DNA reads as TGTGCCAGCAGCCCTCAGGGGGCGCGCACTGAAGCTTGCTTT.

This clonotype was seen ten or more times. V and J are TRBV7-3 and TRBJ1-5; a possible D gene is TRBD1 (6 bases). V was trimmed by 5 bases and J by 6 bases, leaving 17 bases between them. The CDR3 length is 15 residues. Germline assignment: CDR1 SGHTA and CDR2 FQGTGA. Written as DNA, the CDR3 is TGTGCCAGCAGCCTTAAACAGGGATCGGCTCAGCCCCAGCATTTT. Its translation: CASSLKQGSAQPQHF.

This clonotype occurred many times. The genes are TRBV6-5 and TRBJ1-1; TRBD1 aligns across 8 bases. Looked up from germline, CDR1 is MNHEY and CDR2 is SVGAGI. The junction had 8 bases not matched to a gene; V was cut back by 7 bases and J by 7 bases. CDR3 length: 13 amino acids. The CDR3 reads CASTKTGVGEAFF. The CDR3 DNA reads TGTGCCAGCACCAAGACAGGGGTGGGTGAAGCTTTCTTT.

J is TRBJ1-1 and V is TRBV13; D gene unclear. Germline V gene lookup returns CDR1 PRHDT and CDR2 FYEKMQ (reference sequence). V lost 3 bases and J lost 8, with 10 bases in between. The CDR3 runs 12 residues. Written as DNA, the CDR3 is TGTGCCAGCAGCTTCCAAGGAGGGGAAGCTTTCTTT. Protein sequence: CASSFQGGEAFF. The variable domain in full, with the rest retrieved from reference TRBV13 and TRBJ1-1, is AAGVIQSPRHLIKEKRETATLKCYPIPRHDTVYWYQQGPGQDPQFLISFYEKMQSDKGSIPDRFSAQQFSDYHSELNMSSLELGDSALYFCASSFQGGEAFFGQGTRLTVV.

The J gene is TRBJ1-1, the V gene TRBV5-1, with D possibly TRBD1 on 6 matching bases. Germline CDR1 reads SGHRS; CDR2 reads YFSETQ. V lost 3 bases and J lost 3, with 12 bases in between. The CDR3 has 14 amino acids. CDR3 amino acids: CASSWVTGHTEAFF. The CDR3 bases are TGCGCCAGCAGCTGGGTGACAGGCCACACTGAAGCTTTCTTT.

This chain uses TRBV28 with TRBJ1-6; a weak D match, TRBD1 (5 bases). The CDR3 is made up of 16 amino acids. CDR1 and CDR2 (germline): MDHEN, SYDVKM. V lost 3 bases, J lost 9 bases, and 18 bases lay in between. The CDR3 loop is CASSFILGRKGSPLHF. CDR3 DNA: TGTGCCAGCAGTTTTATTTTGGGGCGGAAGGGTTCACCCCTCCACTTT.

The chain employs TRBV30 and TRBJ1-1; D unclear. The germline V gene encodes CDR1 GTSNPN and CDR2 SVGIG (reference sequence). V shed 2 bases and J shed 1 base, with 14 bases lying between them. The CDR3 sequence is 15 residues long. Here the CDR3 DNA reads TGTGCCTGGAGTTCCCCTACAGCGGGGAACACTGAAGCTTTCTTT. Protein sequence: CAWSSPTAGNTEAFF.

This chain uses TRBV20-1 with TRBJ1-1, with TRBD1 matching over 7 bases. Looked up from germline, CDR1 is DFQATT and CDR2 is SNEGSKA (reference sequence). The ends lost 6 bases at V and 1 base at J; junction bases unmatched: 5. The length of the CDR3 is 13 residues. The DNA of the CDR3 is TGCAGTGCCCTCTGGGACAGGAACACTGAAGCTTTCTTT. This codes for CSALWDRNTEAFF.

This clonotype was recorded many times. The J gene is TRBJ2-2, the V gene TRBV5-1, with no clear D. This CDR3 spans 11 amino acids. In germline, CDR1 is SGHRS, CDR2 YFSETQ. V lost 4 bases to trimming and J lost 3 bases, with 1 base between them. The CDR3 is CASSDTGELFF. The CDR3 DNA reads TGCGCCAGCAGCGACACCGGGGAGCTGTTTTTT.

This clonotype was detected many times. V gene TRBV6-5 combines with J gene TRBJ2-5, with 7 bases aligning to TRBD2. There are 14 residues in the CDR3. Germline V gives CDR1 MNHEY, CDR2 SVGAGI. The trim removed 7 bases at V and 2 bases at J, leaving 7 bases unmatched. CDR3 nucleotides: TGTGCCAGCAAACGGAGCGGGGTACAAGAGACCCAGTACTTC. As protein: CASKRSGVQETQYF.

The J gene is TRBJ1-5, the V gene TRBV12-3 or TRBV12-4, with TRBD1 matching over 10 bases. CDR3 size: 15 residues. The junction had 7 bases not matched to a gene; V was cut back by 5 bases and J by 6 bases. CDR3 sequence (DNA): TGTGCCAGCAGTCCGGGGGGACAGGGGTTTCAGCCCCAGCATTTT. The encoded protein is CASSPGGQGFQPQHF.

The rearrangement links TRBV6-1 to TRBJ1-3, with D tentatively TRBD1 (5 bases). The CDR3 is 14 amino acids. Germline-derived CDR1 and CDR2 are MNHNS and SASEGT. V lost 8 bases, J lost 0 bases, and 11 bases lay in between. CDR3 nucleotide sequence: TGTGCCAGCGGCTGGGGGGGCTCTGGAAACACCATATATTTT. This sequence encodes CASGWGGSGNTIYF.

The chain links TRBV12-3 or TRBV12-4 to TRBJ1-2; perhaps TRBD1 as D (6 bases). Trimming took 4 bases from V and 6 from J, leaving 15 bases between them. The CDR3 runs 14 residues. CDR3 protein: CASSWQGGGDGYTF. The CDR3, as DNA: TGTGCCAGCAGTTGGCAAGGGGGGGGAGATGGCTACACCTTC.

In this sample, this clonotype turned up a few times. The V call is TRBV12-3 or TRBV12-4, the J call TRBJ2-7, with TRBD2 matching 7 bases. Trimming cost V 5 bases and J 7 bases; bases outside gene matches: 14. This CDR3 has 15 amino acids. The CDR3 DNA is TGTGCCAGCAGTCCCATGGGGGGGGGGGTCGGGGAGCAGTACTTC. Its protein is CASSPMGGGVGEQYF.

V is TRBV5-1 and J is TRBJ2-3; TRBD1 matches 7 bases. The CDR3 runs to 18 residues. The trim removed 4 bases at V and 0 bases at J, leaving 14 bases unmatched. Germline V gene lookup returns CDR1 SGHRS and CDR2 YFSETQ. The CDR3 sequence is CASSGRQGRGASTDTQYF. CDR3 bases: TGCGCCAGCAGCGGGAGACAGGGAAGAGGGGCTAGCACAGATACGCAGTATTTT.

Remarks on this clonotype: The junction differs from germline at one of its ends, possibly a read error. The genes are TRBV7-9 and TRBJ2-7; TRBD2 is a possible D gene (6 bases). CDR1 is SEHNR and CDR2 is FQNEAQ in the germline V gene (reference sequence). The CDR3 has 14 amino acids. In DNA form, the CDR3 reads TGCGCCAGCAGCTTGGCCGGGGTGGACTACGAGCAGTGCTTC. As protein: CASSLAGVDYEQCF.

This clonotype came up many times. The rearrangement links TRBV29-1 to TRBJ2-2; D is unresolved. CDR1 is SQVTM, CDR2 ANQGSEA, per germline. V was clipped by 5 bases and J by 3 bases, with 7 bases between them. The CDR3 is 12 residues long. CDR3 amino acids: CSVWSYTGELFF. The DNA for the CDR3 is TGCAGCGTTTGGAGCTACACCGGGGAGCTGTTTTTT.

This clonotype was seen only a few times. This may be a read error: a much more frequent sequence differs by one nucleotide. The gene calls are TRBV2 and TRBJ1-6, with 9 bases aligning to TRBD1. The length of the CDR3 is 13 residues. Germline V gene sequence: CDR1 SNHLY, CDR2 FYNNEI. CDR3 residues: CASTRDRDSHFYF. The CDR3 DNA sequence: TGTGCCAGCACCAGGGACAGGGATTCCCACTTCTACTTT.

The table lists this clonotype with many counts. The chain is built from TRBV6-2 or TRBV6-3 and TRBJ1-6; 8 nucleotides agree with TRBD1. The J segment lost 7 bases and the V segment lost 5 bases, leaving 13 bases of the junction unmatched. Per germline, CDR1 MNHEY and CDR2 SVGEGT. The CDR3 totals 17 residues. For the CDR3, the DNA is TGTGCCAGCAGTACGGAATCCACAGGGGGTTGGAATTCACCCCTCCACTTT. This codes for CASSTESTGGWNSPLHF.